These T cell receptor beta chains were read from a single sample in a study of blood T cell repertoires in COVID-19. Sequenced by immunoSEQ multiplex PCR; TCRdb stores in-frame clones only, minus some. This sample has 450,000 or so clones, with about 90% found just once. The sample consisted of peripheral blood. The receptors here all came from a young man with COVID-19, enrolled during active disease. CDR3s include the opening cysteine and the closing phenylalanine or tryptophan. The D gene is left open where the match is weak. Part of the rows lack a size; the others show once, few, many or a class for expanded clones.

J,V,D,size,DNA,CDR3
TRBJ1-5,TRBV24-1,-,-,TGTGCCACCAGTGATTTGCATGGAGACGGCAATCAGCCCCAGCATTTT,CATSDLHGDGNQPQHF
TRBJ1-5,TRBV6-5,TRBD1,-,TGTGCCAGCAGCGACAGGGTTGATCAGCCCCAGCATTTT,CASSDRVDQPQHF
TRBJ1-4,TRBV30,-,once,TGTGCCTGGAGCCTTACAGGACGAGGAGATGAAAAACTGTTTTTT,CAWSLTGRGDEKLFF
TRBJ2-1,TRBV7-9,TRBD2,-,TGTGCCAGCAGCTCCGGACTAGCGGGAGGACTTTTCTCCTACAATGAGCAGTTCTTC,CASSSGLAGGLFSYNEQFF
TRBJ2-5,TRBV28,-,-,TGTGCCAGTTCGGGGTACCAAGAGACCCAGTACTTC,CASSGYQETQYF
TRBJ2-7,TRBV7-2,TRBD1,once,TGTGCCAGCAGCCGACAGGGATCCTACGAGCAGTACTTC,CASSRQGSYEQYF
TRBJ2-3,TRBV10-1,TRBD2,-,TGCGCCAGCAGTGCCCTCGCTCCAGCAGCGGGAGTTCTAGATACGCAGTATTTT,CASSALAPAAGVLDTQYF
TRBJ2-7,TRBV2,TRBD2,once,TGTGCCAGCAGGCGGACTAGCGGGGGCACCTACGAGCAGTACTTC,CASRRTSGGTYEQYF
TRBJ1-6,TRBV6-1,-,once,TGTGCCAGCAGTGAGCAGTCCCCCCCTTCCCCCCTCCACTTT,CASSEQSPPSPLHF
TRBJ1-1,TRBV28,-,once,TGTGCCAGCAGGGGGCCGAGTGACACTGAAGCTTTCTTT,CASRGPSDTEAFF
TRBJ2-1,TRBV9,TRBD1,-,TGTGCCAGCAGCCCTCGTCCCGGGACAGGGAGGAATGAGCAGTTCTTC,CASSPRPGTGRNEQFF
TRBJ2-7,TRBV5-1,TRBD1,-,TGCGCCAGCAGTTCCCAGGGGGCCGATGAGCAGTACTTC,CASSSQGADEQYF
TRBJ2-1,TRBV5-1,-,-,TGCGCCAGCAGCTTAAGCGGAACTTACAATGAGCAGTTCTTC,CASSLSGTYNEQFF
TRBJ1-4,TRBV5-1,TRBD1,-,TGCGCCAGCAGTTTAGCCCCGGGACAGGGAGGAGGTGAAAAACTGTTTTTT,CASSLAPGQGGGEKLFF
TRBJ2-3,TRBV6-2/TRBV6-3,-,-,TGTGCCAGCAGTAGGGGTTACGATACGCAGTATTTT,CASSRGYDTQYF
TRBJ2-7,TRBV5-1,-,-,TGCGCCAGCAGCTTGTCGGGAGACGCCTACGAGCAGTACTTC,CASSLSGDAYEQYF
TRBJ2-1,TRBV24-1,-,-,TGTGCCACCAGTGATTTGCTACATGAGCAGTTCTTC,CATSDLLHEQFF
TRBJ1-3,TRBV6-5,-,-,TGTGCCAGCAGTTATGGGGGAGGCGGAAACACCATATATTTT,CASSYGGGGNTIYF
TRBJ2-1,TRBV5-1,TRBD2,once,TGCGCCAGCAGCTTTAGCGGGGACCTGTCCTACAATGAGCAGTTCTTC,CASSFSGDLSYNEQFF
TRBJ2-1,TRBV4-2,TRBD2,-,TGTGCCAGCAGCCCACCGGTCTCCTTACTAGCGGGGGGGAATGAGCAGTTCTTC,CASSPPVSLLAGGNEQFF
TRBJ2-1,TRBV11-2,-,once,TGTGCCAGCAGCCTCGCGGGACGGCTAGGAGATGAGCAGTTCTTC,CASSLAGRLGDEQFF
TRBJ2-6,TRBV2,-,-,TGTGCCAGCACTTACAGGGCAGCTGGGGCCAACGTCCTGACTTTC,CASTYRAAGANVLTF
TRBJ2-5,TRBV27,-,-,TGTGCCAGCAGTCTTTCGGAGTCCCGAGAGACCCAGTACTTC,CASSLSESRETQYF